These T cell receptor beta chains were read from a single sample in a study of early T cells in non-severe SARS-CoV-2 infection. TCRdb independently ran MiXCR on the 5' RACE reads; one entry per CDR3 protein. Among about 71,000 distinct CDR3 sequences listed, approximately 14% were seen once. The source material was whole blood, sampled at baseline. These receptor sequences come from an adult who was a healthcare worker with PCR-confirmed SARS-CoV-2 infection or an uninfected control (not recorded which). The CDR3 runs from the conserved cysteine through the conserved F or W. The D gene is left open where the match is weak. The listing skips clone size in some rows; elsewhere it reads once, few, many or a size class.

V	size	length	D	J	CDR3	DNA
TRBV10-3	few	12	-	TRBJ2-3	CAISDRADTQYF	TGTGCCATCAGTGACAGGGCAGATACGCAGTATTTT
TRBV20-1	many	15	-	TRBJ2-7	CSAREGAGTAYEQYF	TGCAGTGCTAGGGAGGGAGCGGGCACTGCCTACGAGCAGTACTTC
TRBV3-1	-	13	TRBD2	TRBJ2-3	CASGGRGTDTQYF	TGTGCCAGCGGCGGGAGGGGCACAGATACGCAGTATTTT
TRBV27	few	16	-	TRBJ2-2	CASSLSSAGRTGELFF	TGTGCCAGCAGTTTATCGTCGGCGGGACGAACCGGGGAGCTGTTTTTT
TRBV7-6	few	15	TRBD1	TRBJ2-2	CASSPTGVNTGELFF	TGTGCCAGCAGCCCGACAGGGGTTAACACCGGGGAGCTGTTTTTT
TRBV3-1	-	17	-	TRBJ2-1	CASSQEWAGRKYNEQFF	TGTGCCAGCAGCCAAGAATGGGCGGGACGCAAATACAATGAGCAGTTCTTC
TRBV27	-	17	-	TRBJ2-7	CASSLRGLLRQSGEQYF	TGTGCCAGCAGTTTAAGGGGCCTTCTTCGCCAATCCGGGGAGCAGTACTTC
TRBV1	few	16	-	TRBJ2-1	CTSSQDERERPHEQFF	TGCACCAGCAGCCAAGATGAGAGGGAACGACCCCATGAGCAGTTCTTC
TRBV4-1	-	16	-	TRBJ1-3	CASSQGSGASENTIYF	TGCGCCAGCAGCCAAGGCTCAGGGGCCTCTGAAAACACCATATATTTT
TRBV5-1	-	16	TRBD2	TRBJ2-1	CASSYRASGRLDEQFF	TGCGCCAGCAGTTATAGGGCTAGCGGGAGACTCGATGAGCAGTTCTTC
TRBV19	many	13	TRBD1	TRBJ2-3	CASGDRGADTQYF	TGTGCCAGCGGGGACAGGGGAGCAGATACGCAGTATTTT
TRBV9	few	16	TRBD1	TRBJ2-1	CASSVMGQGFLNEQFF	TGTGCCAGCAGCGTAATGGGACAGGGTTTTCTCAATGAGCAGTTCTTC
TRBV7-2	few	16	-	TRBJ2-1	CASSLAGRRPGNEQFF	TGTGCCAGCAGCTTAGCGGGGCGGAGGCCGGGCAATGAGCAGTTCTTC
TRBV7-3	-	14	TRBD2	TRBJ2-5	CASSLAGVGETQYF	TGTGCCAGCAGCTTAGCGGGAGTCGGAGAGACCCAGTACTTC
TRBV19	few	15	TRBD1	TRBJ2-1	CASSIYGTGRSEQFF	TGTGCCAGTAGTATCTATGGGACAGGGCGGTCTGAGCAGTTCTTC
TRBV7-3	-	15	TRBD2	TRBJ2-1	CASSGGLAAYNEQFF	TGTGCCAGCAGCGGGGGACTAGCGGCCTACAATGAGCAGTTCTTC
TRBV20-1	few	16	-	TRBJ2-1	CSARPQRPSSYNEQFF	TGCAGTGCTAGACCACAGCGGCCCAGCTCCTACAATGAGCAGTTCTTC
TRBV13	few	18	-	TRBJ2-1	CASSFWAHSRRLPNEQFF	TGTGCCAGCAGTTTCTGGGCCCACTCGCGAAGACTACCCAATGAGCAGTTCTTC
TRBV5-1	few	17	TRBD2	TRBJ2-1	CASSSEWGLAGDNEQFF	TGCGCCAGCAGCTCGGAATGGGGGTTAGCGGGAGACAATGAGCAGTTCTTC
TRBV7-7	few	12	-	TRBJ2-1	CASSNGGFEQFF	TGTGCCAGCAGCAATGGAGGATTTGAGCAGTTCTTC
TRBV24-1	few	11	-	TRBJ2-3	CATSLRDTQYF	TGTGCCACCAGTCTGCGAGATACGCAGTATTTT
TRBV20-1	medium-sized	16	TRBD2	TRBJ2-3	CSARVREGIDSDTQYF	TGCAGTGCTAGAGTGAGGGAGGGCATCGACTCAGATACGCAGTATTTT
TRBV18	many	17	TRBD2	TRBJ2-2	CASSPPTGGLDTGELFF	TGTGCCAGCTCACCACCGACGGGAGGGCTCGACACCGGGGAGCTGTTTTTT
TRBV28	few	13	TRBD1	TRBJ1-1	CATLGRGHTEAFF	TGTGCCACTTTGGGCAGGGGGCATACTGAAGCTTTCTTT
TRBV20-1	many	13	-	TRBJ2-1	CSARATSYNEQFF	TGCAGTGCTAGAGCGACTTCTTACAATGAGCAGTTCTTC
TRBV28	few	14	-	TRBJ1-1	CASSSSGRTLEAFF	TGTGCCAGCAGCTCGTCGGGACGGACCCTTGAAGCTTTCTTT
TRBV30	many	14	-	TRBJ2-7	CAWTRSGLPYEQYF	TGTGCCTGGACCCGATCGGGACTTCCCTACGAGCAGTACTTC
TRBV2	few	16	-	TRBJ1-5	CASSASSASPGQPQHF	TGTGCCAGCAGTGCCAGTAGCGCCTCACCAGGCCAGCCCCAGCATTTT
TRBV5-4	few	15	-	TRBJ2-1	CASSRDHSPTNEQFF	TGTGCCAGTTCCCGGGACCACAGTCCTACCAATGAGCAGTTCTTC
TRBV2	-	14	TRBD1	TRBJ2-2	CASSIDRETGELFF	TGTGCCAGCAGTATAGACAGGGAGACCGGGGAGCTGTTTTTT
TRBV5-1	many	15	-	TRBJ1-1	CASSLAGDRNTEAFF	TGCGCCAGCAGCTTGGCAGGGGATCGGAACACTGAAGCTTTCTTT
TRBV12-3/TRBV12-4	many	12	-	TRBJ1-1	CASSVRGTEAFF	TGTGCCAGCAGTGTCCGAGGGACTGAAGCTTTCTTT
TRBV6-5	-	13	-	TRBJ1-1	CASSYHRNTEAFF	TGTGCCAGCAGTTACCACAGGAACACTGAAGCTTTCTTT
TRBV28	few	13	-	TRBJ2-5	CASSLRGKETQYF	TGTGCCAGCAGCCTACGGGGGAAAGAGACCCAGTACTTC
TRBV28	-	13	-	TRBJ2-1	CASSPAYPNEQFF	TGTGCCAGCAGTCCGGCTTATCCGAATGAGCAGTTCTTC
TRBV27	few	15	-	TRBJ2-5	CASSNGAGLRGTQYF	TGTGCCAGCAGCAACGGGGCAGGACTTCGTGGGACCCAGTACTTC
TRBV5-4	few	13	-	TRBJ2-5	CASSPRLGGTQYF	TGTGCCAGCAGCCCCCGGCTAGGAGGGACCCAGTACTTC
TRBV10-1	-	15	-	TRBJ2-7	CASSESVAGAYEQYF	TGCGCCAGCAGTGAGTCGGTAGCAGGGGCCTACGAGCAGTACTTC
TRBV12-3/TRBV12-4	many	13	-	TRBJ1-6	CASTHFGNSPLHF	TGTGCCAGCACCCACTTCGGGAATTCACCCCTCCACTTT
TRBV5-5	few	15	TRBD1	TRBJ1-3	CASSLFGQAGNTIYF	TGTGCCAGCAGCTTGTTCGGACAGGCTGGAAACACCATATATTTT
TRBV27	many	14	-	TRBJ1-2	CASSLGKGGDGYTF	TGTGCCAGCAGTTTGGGGAAAGGGGGAGACGGCTACACCTTC
TRBV18	many	16	TRBD1	TRBJ1-3	CASSPGQGMTGNTIYF	TGTGCCAGCTCACCCGGACAGGGAATGACTGGAAACACCATATATTTT
TRBV3-1	-	15	TRBD1	TRBJ2-7	CASSPRDRVIGEQYF	TGTGCCAGCAGCCCCCGGGACAGGGTTATAGGGGAGCAGTACTTC
TRBV5-4	few	16	-	TRBJ2-3	CASSLGQGGNTDTQYF	TGTGCCAGCAGCTTGGGACAGGGAGGTAACACAGATACGCAGTATTTT
TRBV28	few	14	-	TRBJ1-3	CASSLAISGNTIYF	TGTGCCAGCAGTTTAGCCATTTCTGGAAACACCATATATTTT
TRBV9	few	15	TRBD2	TRBJ2-1	CASSVQRETYNEQFF	TGTGCCAGCAGCGTTCAGCGGGAGACCTACAATGAGCAGTTCTTC
TRBV19	few	13	-	TRBJ2-7	CASSSGGTYEQYF	TGTGCCAGTAGTTCAGGGGGGACCTACGAGCAGTACTTC
TRBV3-1	few	16	TRBD2	TRBJ2-1	CASSLGLAATYNEQFF	TGTGCCAGCAGCCTTGGACTAGCGGCTACCTACAATGAGCAGTTCTTC
TRBV28	few	15	TRBD1	TRBJ2-7	CASSSQGTGTIGQYF	TGTGCCAGCAGTTCACAGGGGACAGGGACAATTGGGCAGTACTTC
TRBV5-1	few	15	-	TRBJ2-7	CASSSIDIGTYEQYF	TGCGCCAGCAGCTCAATAGACATAGGGACCTACGAGCAGTACTTC
TRBV11-2	few	14	-	TRBJ2-3	CASSLRATADTQYF	TGTGCCAGCAGCTTACGAGCAACCGCAGATACGCAGTATTTT
TRBV10-3	few	14	-	TRBJ2-3	CAIAGRTTTDTQYF	TGTGCCATCGCAGGGAGGACCACAACAGATACGCAGTATTTT
TRBV10-3	few	14	-	TRBJ2-3	CAIKATGGTDTQYF	TGTGCCATCAAGGCGACGGGAGGCACAGATACGCAGTATTTT
TRBV28	few	12	TRBD1	TRBJ2-7	CASGRGSYEQYF	TGTGCCAGCGGCAGGGGGTCCTACGAGCAGTACTTC
TRBV6-1	few	15	-	TRBJ2-5	CASSPLVMDQETQYF	TGTGCCAGCAGTCCCCTCGTTATGGATCAGGAGACCCAGTACTTC
TRBV20-1	-	12	-	TRBJ2-7	CSARGASYEQYF	TGCAGTGCCCGAGGGGCGTCCTACGAGCAGTACTTC
TRBV3-1	-	14	-	TRBJ2-6	CASSQTSGANVLTF	TGTGCCAGCAGCCAAACCTCTGGGGCCAACGTCCTGACTTTC
TRBV7-8	-	18	TRBD2	TRBJ2-5	CASSLAFLAGGPEETQYF	TGTGCCAGCAGCTTAGCGTTCCTAGCGGGAGGGCCCGAGGAGACCCAGTACTTC
TRBV30	few	16	-	TRBJ1-6	CAWSVLSLMGNSPLHF	TGTGCCTGGAGTGTACTATCTCTTATGGGAAATTCACCCCTCCACTTT
TRBV6-5	few	13	TRBD2	TRBJ2-7	CASSRGLAGVWYF	TGTGCCAGCAGCCGGGGACTAGCGGGAGTATGGTACTTC